The rows below give T cell receptor beta chains drawn from one sample of a study of CD8+CD57+ T cells in acquired aplastic anemia. TCRdb redid the calling of the reads with MiXCR, one entry per CDR3 protein. The sample records fewer than 250,000 distinct CDR3 sequences, around half being singletons. Sequenced material: sorted CD4+, CD8+, or CD8+CD57+ T cells (not recorded which) from PBMCs. Source of these receptors: a human donor with aplastic anemia. CDR3s include the opening cysteine and the closing phenylalanine or tryptophan. The order of the fields is J gene, V gene, D gene, clone size, CDR3 length, CDR3 DNA, CDR3 protein. A D gene is named only where the DNA matches it firmly. Where a row states a size, it is once, few, many or the class of an expanded clone; other rows omit it.

j_gene: TRBJ1-1; v_gene: TRBV6-5; d_gene: NA; abundance: few; len: 15; CDR3nt: TGTGCCAGCCTGTTAAACAGGGACTTGAACACTGAAGCTTTCTTT; CDR3aa: CASLLNRDLNTEAFF
j_gene: TRBJ1-2; v_gene: TRBV20-1; d_gene: TRBD1; abundance: many; len: 12; CDR3nt: TGCAGTGCTTCAGACAGGGAATATGGCTACACCTTC; CDR3aa: CSASDREYGYTF
j_gene: TRBJ1-1; v_gene: TRBV5-1; d_gene: TRBD1; abundance: NA; len: 15; CDR3nt: TGCGCCAGCAGCTTGACTCAGACAGGGGGAGCTGAAGCTTTCTTT; CDR3aa: CASSLTQTGGAEAFF
j_gene: TRBJ1-1; v_gene: TRBV15; d_gene: NA; abundance: NA; len: 14; CDR3nt: TGTGCCACCAGCAGCGGAGGGACAATCGCTGAAGCTTTCTTT; CDR3aa: CATSSGGTIAEAFF
j_gene: TRBJ1-3; v_gene: TRBV11-3; d_gene: NA; abundance: NA; len: 15; CDR3nt: TGTGCCAGCAGCGGAAGGGACACCTCTGGAAACACCATATATTTT; CDR3aa: CASSGRDTSGNTIYF
j_gene: TRBJ2-7; v_gene: TRBV7-2; d_gene: NA; abundance: many; len: 12; CDR3nt: TGTGCCAGCAGCTTAGGAGCGGCCGAGCAGTACTTC; CDR3aa: CASSLGAAEQYF
j_gene: TRBJ2-7; v_gene: TRBV15; d_gene: NA; abundance: NA; len: 17; CDR3nt: TGTGCCACCAGCAGAGATCGTGATCTGACGGACCAAGGCCGAGGGTACTTC; CDR3aa: CATSRDRDLTDQGRGYF
j_gene: TRBJ2-1; v_gene: TRBV4-2; d_gene: NA; abundance: NA; len: 13; CDR3nt: TGTGCCAGCAGCCAAGATGCCTACAATGAGCAGTTCTTC; CDR3aa: CASSQDAYNEQFF
j_gene: TRBJ1-1; v_gene: TRBV7-9; d_gene: NA; abundance: NA; len: 13; CDR3nt: TGTGCCAGCAGCCCGGTGGGCATCACTGAAGCTTTCTTT; CDR3aa: CASSPVGITEAFF
j_gene: TRBJ2-7; v_gene: TRBV2; d_gene: NA; abundance: NA; len: 13; CDR3nt: TGTGCCAGCAGTGGGTCCGGCACCTACGAGCAGTACTTC; CDR3aa: CASSGSGTYEQYF
j_gene: TRBJ2-2; v_gene: TRBV7-8; d_gene: TRBD1; abundance: once; len: 17; CDR3nt: TGCGCCAGCCCTCACAACCAGGGACAGGGACTCACCGGGGGGCTGTTTTTT; CDR3aa: CASPHNQGQGLTGGLFF
j_gene: TRBJ2-7; v_gene: TRBV7-8; d_gene: NA; abundance: NA; len: 14; CDR3nt: TGTGCCAGCAGCTTACCAGGGAGGGGGCATCAGCAGTACTTC; CDR3aa: CASSLPGRGHQQYF
j_gene: TRBJ2-1; v_gene: TRBV24-1; d_gene: TRBD2; abundance: NA; len: 15; CDR3nt: TGTGCCACCAGTGATAATGGACTAGAGGGCAATGAGCAGTTCTTC; CDR3aa: CATSDNGLEGNEQFF
j_gene: TRBJ2-1; v_gene: TRBV20-1; d_gene: TRBD2; abundance: many; len: 16; CDR3nt: TGCAGTGCTAGGGGGACTAGCGGGAGATGGTACAATGAGCAGTTCTTC; CDR3aa: CSARGTSGRWYNEQFF
j_gene: TRBJ1-1; v_gene: TRBV7-9; d_gene: NA; abundance: NA; len: 13; CDR3nt: TGTGCCAGCAGCTTCCCGGTGAACACTGAAGCTTTCTTT; CDR3aa: CASSFPVNTEAFF
j_gene: TRBJ2-3; v_gene: TRBV20-1; d_gene: TRBD2; abundance: NA; len: 16; CDR3nt: TGCAGTGCTAGGGGACTAGCGGGGGGGCAAGCAGATACGCAGTATTTT; CDR3aa: CSARGLAGGQADTQYF
j_gene: TRBJ1-1; v_gene: TRBV4-1; d_gene: TRBD1; abundance: few; len: 16; CDR3nt: TGCGCCAGCAGCCAGATCGGGACAGGGATTAACACTGAAGCTTTCTTT; CDR3aa: CASSQIGTGINTEAFF
j_gene: TRBJ2-3; v_gene: TRBV7-3; d_gene: TRBD2; abundance: few; len: 16; CDR3nt: TGTGCCAGCAGCGATCCTAGCGGGGGGGAGTTGGATACGCAGTATTTT; CDR3aa: CASSDPSGGELDTQYF
j_gene: TRBJ1-2; v_gene: TRBV12-3/TRBV12-4; d_gene: TRBD1; abundance: many; len: 12; CDR3nt: TGTGCCAGCAGTCAGGACAGGGTGGGCTACACCTTC; CDR3aa: CASSQDRVGYTF
j_gene: TRBJ2-7; v_gene: TRBV15; d_gene: NA; abundance: many; len: 15; CDR3nt: TGTGCCACCAGCAGAATAGCGGGACAGCGGTTCGAGCAGTACTTC; CDR3aa: CATSRIAGQRFEQYF
j_gene: TRBJ2-1; v_gene: TRBV10-3; d_gene: TRBD2; abundance: once; len: 17; CDR3nt: TGTGCCAACAGTGAGGGCGCACTAGCGGGGGCATACAATGAGCAGTTCTTC; CDR3aa: CANSEGALAGAYNEQFF
j_gene: TRBJ1-2; v_gene: TRBV5-8; d_gene: NA; abundance: many; len: 16; CDR3nt: TGTGCCAGCAGCTTCGTTGTCGGCAGGCCCAACTATGGCTACACCTTC; CDR3aa: CASSFVVGRPNYGYTF
j_gene: TRBJ1-3; v_gene: TRBV13; d_gene: NA; abundance: many; len: 16; CDR3nt: TGTGCCAGCAGCAGAACCGACGGTGGATCTGGAAACACCATATATTTT; CDR3aa: CASSRTDGGSGNTIYF
j_gene: TRBJ1-3; v_gene: TRBV12-3/TRBV12-4; d_gene: NA; abundance: many; len: 14; CDR3nt: TGTGCCAGCAGTTTGTCAGTCTCTGGAAACACCATATATTTT; CDR3aa: CASSLSVSGNTIYF
j_gene: TRBJ2-7; v_gene: TRBV6-1; d_gene: TRBD2; abundance: many; len: 15; CDR3nt: TGTGGCTTGAATTCAGCGGGAGCAGGGCCCTACGAGCAGTACTTC; CDR3aa: CGLNSAGAGPYEQYF
j_gene: TRBJ1-2; v_gene: TRBV25-1; d_gene: TRBD1; abundance: NA; len: 14; CDR3nt: TGTGCCAGCAGTGAATGGGAGGACAGGGTGGGGTACACCTTC; CDR3aa: CASSEWEDRVGYTF
j_gene: TRBJ2-7; v_gene: TRBV19; d_gene: NA; abundance: many; len: 16; CDR3nt: TGTGCCAGTAGTCTAAAATGGCGCAGGGCCTCCTACGAGCAGTACTTC; CDR3aa: CASSLKWRRASYEQYF
j_gene: TRBJ1-1; v_gene: TRBV5-6; d_gene: NA; abundance: many; len: 15; CDR3nt: TGTGCCAGCAGCCCTAAAGGGACCTCTAAACCTGAAGCTTTCTTT; CDR3aa: CASSPKGTSKPEAFF
j_gene: TRBJ2-7; v_gene: TRBV19; d_gene: NA; abundance: NA; len: 15; CDR3nt: TGTGCCAGCAGTGTACAACAGGGAGGGAGCTACGAGCAGTACTTT; CDR3aa: CASSVQQGGSYEQYF
j_gene: TRBJ1-1; v_gene: TRBV7-3; d_gene: NA; abundance: many; len: 15; CDR3nt: TGTGCCAGCAGCCCGAGGTTGGGCATAGGCACTGAAGCTTTCTTT; CDR3aa: CASSPRLGIGTEAFF
j_gene: TRBJ2-3; v_gene: TRBV10-3; d_gene: TRBD2; abundance: NA; len: 16; CDR3nt: TGTGCCATCAGTGAGTGGAGCGGGGGGTCCACAGATACGCAGTATTTT; CDR3aa: CAISEWSGGSTDTQYF
j_gene: TRBJ2-7; v_gene: TRBV9; d_gene: TRBD2; abundance: many; len: 16; CDR3nt: TGTGCCAGCAGCCCAGGGACTAGCGGGAGTTTCTACGAGCAGTACTTC; CDR3aa: CASSPGTSGSFYEQYF
j_gene: TRBJ1-5; v_gene: TRBV11-2; d_gene: TRBD1; abundance: few; len: 15; CDR3nt: TGTGCCAGCAGCCAAGAGGGACAGGGGGTGCAGCCCCAGCATTTT; CDR3aa: CASSQEGQGVQPQHF
j_gene: TRBJ2-1; v_gene: TRBV24-1; d_gene: NA; abundance: NA; len: 13; CDR3nt: TGTGCCAGCGGTTTATGGGCAGGCAATGAGCAGTTCTTC; CDR3aa: CASGLWAGNEQFF
j_gene: TRBJ1-3; v_gene: TRBV20-1; d_gene: NA; abundance: NA; len: 15; CDR3nt: TGCAGTGCTAGTGAGGCTCTAGTCTCTGGAAACACCATATATTTT; CDR3aa: CSASEALVSGNTIYF
j_gene: TRBJ2-3; v_gene: TRBV10-3; d_gene: TRBD2; abundance: NA; len: 15; CDR3nt: TGTGCCATCAGGCCAGCGGGGACGAGCACAGATACGCAGTATTTT; CDR3aa: CAIRPAGTSTDTQYF
j_gene: TRBJ1-2; v_gene: TRBV20-1; d_gene: NA; abundance: NA; len: 14; CDR3nt: TGCAGTGCTCCCCCGGCGGGGCAGGCCTATGGCTACACCTTC; CDR3aa: CSAPPAGQAYGYTF
j_gene: TRBJ2-7; v_gene: TRBV6-1; d_gene: NA; abundance: many; len: 14; CDR3nt: TGTGCCAGCAGTGAATCGGACAGAACCTACGAGCAGTACTTC; CDR3aa: CASSESDRTYEQYF
j_gene: TRBJ2-6; v_gene: TRBV9; d_gene: NA; abundance: NA; len: 13; CDR3nt: TGTGCCAGCAGCGGGGGAGGGGCCAACGTCCTGACTTTC; CDR3aa: CASSGGGANVLTF
j_gene: TRBJ1-6; v_gene: TRBV7-9; d_gene: TRBD1; abundance: NA; len: 14; CDR3nt: TGTGCCAACAGCTTAGCGTCGGACAGGGCAGGTCTCCACTTT; CDR3aa: CANSLASDRAGLHF
j_gene: TRBJ2-1; v_gene: TRBV20-1; d_gene: NA; abundance: many; len: 15; CDR3nt: TGCAGTGCTAGAGCTGAGGGGTTACCCTACAATGAGCAGTTCTTC; CDR3aa: CSARAEGLPYNEQFF
j_gene: TRBJ2-5; v_gene: TRBV7-8; d_gene: TRBD1; abundance: NA; len: 16; CDR3nt: TGTGCCAGCAGCACGAGCGGGACAGGGATCCAAGAGACCCAGTACTTC; CDR3aa: CASSTSGTGIQETQYF
j_gene: TRBJ1-5; v_gene: TRBV7-9; d_gene: NA; abundance: many; len: 15; CDR3nt: TGTGCCAGCAGCTTAGCGGACAGCCACTATCAGCCCCAGCATTTT; CDR3aa: CASSLADSHYQPQHF
j_gene: TRBJ1-1; v_gene: TRBV14; d_gene: NA; abundance: NA; len: 13; CDR3nt: TGTGCCAGCAGCCAAGAGGGGGACGGGGGAGCTTTCTTT; CDR3aa: CASSQEGDGGAFF
j_gene: TRBJ2-5; v_gene: TRBV9; d_gene: TRBD2; abundance: many; len: 15; CDR3nt: TGTGCCAGCAGCATCCAAGGACTAGCTCGAGAGACCCAGTACTTC; CDR3aa: CASSIQGLARETQYF
j_gene: TRBJ1-4; v_gene: TRBV5-1; d_gene: TRBD1; abundance: many; len: 13; CDR3nt: TGCGCCAGCAGCTTGAGCAGTAGGGACAGACTGTTTTTT; CDR3aa: CASSLSSRDRLFF
j_gene: TRBJ1-4; v_gene: TRBV5-1; d_gene: NA; abundance: NA; len: 16; CDR3nt: TGCGCCAGCAGCTTATCAGGGGTGGGAACTAATGAAAAACTGTTTTTT; CDR3aa: CASSLSGVGTNEKLFF
j_gene: TRBJ1-4; v_gene: TRBV12-3/TRBV12-4; d_gene: NA; abundance: once; len: 17; CDR3nt: TGTGCCAGCAGCCATTCCCAAACGGGACTAGGGACTGAAAAACTGTTTTTT; CDR3aa: CASSHSQTGLGTEKLFF
j_gene: TRBJ1-1; v_gene: TRBV19; d_gene: NA; abundance: NA; len: 13; CDR3nt: TGTGCCAGTAGGTTGACAGCCAACACTGAAGCTTTCTTT; CDR3aa: CASRLTANTEAFF
j_gene: TRBJ1-5; v_gene: TRBV5-1; d_gene: NA; abundance: many; len: 15; CDR3nt: TGCGCCAGCAGCTTGGCCTCGGGTAGCAATCAGCCCCAGCATTTT; CDR3aa: CASSLASGSNQPQHF
j_gene: TRBJ1-1; v_gene: TRBV7-9; d_gene: TRBD1; abundance: NA; len: 15; CDR3nt: TGTGCCAGCAGCTGGGGGACAGATATGAACACTGAAGCTTTCTTT; CDR3aa: CASSWGTDMNTEAFF
j_gene: TRBJ2-7; v_gene: TRBV7-3; d_gene: NA; abundance: NA; len: 18; CDR3nt: TGTGCCAGCAGCTCCATTAAAAGTTGGACTCAACGCCCTTACGAGCAGTACTTC; CDR3aa: CASSSIKSWTQRPYEQYF
j_gene: TRBJ1-2; v_gene: TRBV20-1; d_gene: NA; abundance: many; len: 11; CDR3nt: TGCAGTGTATTGTCTGTAGATGGCTACACCTTC; CDR3aa: CSVLSVDGYTF
j_gene: TRBJ1-3; v_gene: TRBV5-1; d_gene: NA; abundance: many; len: 14; CDR3nt: TGCGCCAGCAGCTTGGAGGTATACCCAAACACCATATATTTT; CDR3aa: CASSLEVYPNTIYF
j_gene: TRBJ1-2; v_gene: TRBV20-1; d_gene: TRBD1; abundance: many; len: 13; CDR3nt: TGCAGTGCTAAGGAACAGGGGGCGAGTGGCTACACCTTC; CDR3aa: CSAKEQGASGYTF
j_gene: TRBJ2-2; v_gene: TRBV4-2; d_gene: TRBD2; abundance: few; len: 18; CDR3nt: TGTGCCAGCAGCCAGCTAGCGGGGGGCTTCGCGAACACCGGGGAGCTGTTTTTT; CDR3aa: CASSQLAGGFANTGELFF
j_gene: TRBJ1-3; v_gene: TRBV10-3; d_gene: NA; abundance: NA; len: 17; CDR3nt: TGTGCCATCAGTGAAATGAGGACCGTATCCTCTGGAAACACCATATATTTT; CDR3aa: CAISEMRTVSSGNTIYF
j_gene: TRBJ2-1; v_gene: TRBV29-1; d_gene: NA; abundance: NA; len: 14; CDR3nt: TGCAGCCTCAGTCAGGGGGGCTTGCACAATGAGCAGTTCTTC; CDR3aa: CSLSQGGLHNEQFF
j_gene: TRBJ1-1; v_gene: TRBV6-5; d_gene: TRBD1; abundance: many; len: 15; CDR3nt: TGTGCCAGCAGTGAGGACAGGGGATTGAACACTGAAGCTTTCTTT; CDR3aa: CASSEDRGLNTEAFF